The 29 T cell receptor beta chains reported below all come from one sample, sequenced in a study of Ad26.COV2.S vaccination and SARS-CoV-2 variants. Data came from immunoSEQ multiplex PCR; TCRdb stores just in-frame clones and leaves some out. The sample includes 350,000 to 450,000 clones, about nine tenths of them seen just once. Noted treatment: some 20 received Ad26.COV2.S at low or high dose, single or two shots; roughly five received placebo; per-sample allocation not given. Samples analyzed were those drawn on day 63 after the first vaccine or placebo injection. Specimen: peripheral blood, collected in a trial of Ad26.COV2.S vaccine versus placebo. These receptors originate from a person between 18 and 65 years old who received the Ad26.COV2.S COVID-19 vaccine or a placebo.

This clone was picked up one time. The chain uses TRBV19 and TRBJ1-1; D not resolved. V lost 1 base to trimming and J lost 5 bases, with 14 bases between them. Germline V gene lookup returns CDR1 LNHDA and CDR2 SQIVND (reference sequence). The CDR3 covers 15 residues. The CDR3 sequence is CASSIGPVGRTEAFF. The CDR3 nucleotides read TGTGCCAGTAGTATAGGTCCGGTGGGGAGGACTGAAGCTTTCTTT.

J is TRBJ2-5 and V is TRBV6-1, with D unclear. Germline-derived CDR1 and CDR2 are MNHNS and SASEGT. Trimming left V 0 bases short and J 3 bases short, with 5 bases between. The CDR3 runs to 13 residues. The CDR3 sequence: CASSEAYKETQYF. The DNA of the CDR3 is TGTGCCAGCAGTGAAGCCTATAAAGAGACCCAGTACTTC.

This sequence joins TRBV30 and TRBJ2-7, with D perhaps matching TRBD2 (5 bases). Germline V gives CDR1 GTSNPN, CDR2 SVGIG (reference sequence). This CDR3 spans 13 amino acids. V was clipped by 2 bases and J by 3 bases, with 11 bases between them. CDR3 coding DNA: TGTGCCTGGAGTCTACCCGGGGTCTACGAGCAGTACTTC. This encodes CAWSLPGVYEQYF.

The CDR3: CASSLSRNQPQHF. Here the CDR3 DNA reads TGTGCCAGCAGCTTAAGCCGCAATCAGCCCCAGCATTTT. J is TRBJ1-5 and V is TRBV7-8, with D unclear. Germline V gene lookup returns CDR1 SGHVS and CDR2 FQNEAQ. Trimming removed 2 bases from V and 2 bases from J, with 4 bases in between. The CDR3 is 13 amino acids.

V usage is TRBV18 and J usage is TRBJ2-7; D may be TRBD1 or TRBD2 (6 bases each). Germline V lookup: CDR1 KGHSH, CDR2 LQKENI. The CDR3 covers 14 residues. V was clipped by 6 bases and J by 5 bases, with 17 bases between them. The CDR3 coding sequence is TGTGCCAGCTCGGCAACGCCGGAGGGGGACGAGCAGTACTTC. This sequence encodes CASSATPEGDEQYF.

The rearrangement uses TRBV27 and TRBJ2-2, with 12 positions matching TRBD2. J was trimmed by 7 bases and V by 5 bases; bases with no gene match: 5. The length of the CDR3 is 15 residues. Per germline, CDR1 MNHEY and CDR2 SMNVEV (reference sequence). CDR3 DNA sequence: TGTGCCAGCAGTCTAGCGGGACTAGCGGGCGGGGAGCTGTTTTTT. It specifies CASSLAGLAGGELFF.

The rearrangement joins TRBV5-1 to TRBJ1-2; 10 bases map to TRBD1. With V trimmed by 4 bases and J by 3 bases, 6 bases remained unmatched. This CDR3 contains 15 residues. CDR1 and CDR2 (germline): SGHRS, YFSETQ. CDR3 sequence: CASSNRDRGDYGYTF. CDR3 DNA: TGCGCCAGCAGCAACCGGGACAGGGGAGACTATGGCTACACCTTC.

The rearrangement uses TRBV9 and TRBJ1-2; D is uncertain. The CDR3 sequence is 15 residues long. The V gene's germline CDR1 is SGDLS and CDR2 YYNGEE. Trimming removed 1 base from V and 4 bases from J, with 14 bases in between. As DNA, the CDR3 is TGTGCCAGCAGCGTATCGGGTACTGGATCCTATGGCTACACCTTC. Translating it yields CASSVSGTGSYGYTF.

This chain uses TRBV4-1 with TRBJ1-6; D unclear. The CDR3 has 16 amino acids. CDR1 is MGHRA, CDR2 YSYEKL, per germline. Trimming removed 0 bases from V and 0 bases from J, with 6 bases in between. CDR3: CASSQDLFSYNSPLHF. CDR3 nucleotides: TGCGCCAGCAGCCAAGACCTCTTCTCCTATAATTCACCCCTCCACTTT.

This sequence joins TRBV7-6 and TRBJ2-1; 8 bases are a match to TRBD2. Germline-derived CDR1 and CDR2 are SGHVS and FNYEAQ. The CDR3 is 15 residues long. V dropped 5 bases and J dropped 9; count of bases not matched to a gene: 12. The CDR3 loop is CASSLDPTSESEQFF. CDR3 coding DNA: TGTGCCAGCAGCCTTGACCCGACTAGCGAGAGTGAGCAGTTCTTC.

This clone is a singleton in its sample. CDR3 DNA sequence: TGTGCCAGCAGTGGGGGGGATACGCAGTATTTT. Protein product: CASSGGDTQYF. The V and J genes are TRBV2 and TRBJ2-3; D tentatively fits TRBD1 or TRBD2 (5 bases each). Trimming pared 4 bases from V and 6 bases from J, leaving 5 bases between. The CDR3 is 11 residues long. CDR1 is SNHLY, CDR2 FYNNEI, per germline. Drawing the rest from reference TRBV2 and TRBJ2-3, the complete variable domain is EPEVTQTPSHQVTQMGQEVILRCVPISNHLYFYWYRQILGQKVEFLVSFYNNEISEKSEIFDDQFSVERPDGSNFTLKIRSTKLEDSAMYFCASSGGDTQYFGPGTRLTVL.

This sequence joins TRBV6-5 and TRBJ2-7, with D perhaps TRBD1 (6 bases). Germline V gene data show CDR1 as MNHEY and CDR2 as SVGAGI. CDR3 length: 15 amino acids. Trimming stripped 5 bases from V and 2 bases from J, with 16 bases between. CDR3 DNA sequence: TGTGCCAGCAGTCCAAGGGGGACGGACCCCTACGAGCAGTACTTC. Its protein product is CASSPRGTDPYEQYF.

The rearrangement uses TRBV6-5 and TRBJ2-3; possibly TRBD2 for D (6 bases). The CDR3 contains 16 residues. Between the trimmed V and J ends, which lost 1 base and 3 bases, there was a span of 14 bases. The germline V gene encodes CDR1 MNHEY and CDR2 SVGAGI. The CDR3: CASSYLWRGETDTQYF. The CDR3 DNA reads TGTGCCAGCAGTTACTTATGGCGGGGAGAGACAGATACGCAGTATTTT.

The rearrangement uses TRBV19 and TRBJ1-1, with TRBD1 as a possible D gene (5 bases). The germline V and J ends were trimmed by 1 base and 6 bases, with 18 bases remaining between them. The CDR3 totals 16 residues. CDR1 and CDR2 (germline): LNHDA, SQIVND (reference sequence). The CDR3 nucleotides read TGTGCCAGTAGTATAGGGAGTGGGACCAGTAGTTCTGAAGCTTTCTTT. Translation gives CASSIGSGTSSSEAFF.

J is TRBJ1-1 and V is TRBV6-5; D possibly corresponds to TRBD1 (6 bases). Germline CDR1 reads MNHEY; CDR2 reads SVGAGI. The CDR3 extends over 11 amino acids. Trimming removed 7 bases at V and 7 bases at J, with 10 bases between. CDR3 protein: CASIRGYEAFF. In nucleotides, the CDR3 is TGTGCCAGCATCAGGGGATATGAAGCTTTCTTT.

V usage is TRBV3-1 (or the pseudogene TRBV3-2) and J usage is TRBJ2-4; D is undetermined. The CDR3 is made up of 16 amino acids. CDR1 LGHDT and CDR2 YNNKEL come from the germline V gene (reference sequence). Trimming shortened V by 1 base and J by 0 bases, and 10 bases separated the two germline ends. The CDR3 DNA reads TGTGCCAGCAGCCAAGTGAAGCACCTAGCCAAAAACATTCAGTACTTC. It yields the protein CASSQVKHLAKNIQYF.

The rearrangement uses TRBV5-1 and TRBJ2-7, with 10 bases fitting TRBD2. Trimming at V came to 3 bases and at J to 6 bases, leaving 9 bases not matched to a gene. The germline gives CDR1 SGHRS, CDR2 YFSETQ. The CDR3 is 15 residues long. In nucleotides, the CDR3 is TGCGCCAGCAGCTGGGCTAGCGGGAGTCTAAGCGAGCAGTACTTC. Translated, it gives CASSWASGSLSEQYF.

J is TRBJ2-7 and V is TRBV19, with TRBD2 matching over 10 bases. CDR1 is LNHDA and CDR2 is SQIVND in the germline V gene (reference sequence). With V trimmed by 6 bases and J by 4 bases, 12 bases remained unmatched. This CDR3 spans 16 amino acids. The CDR3 sequence: CASSLRASGSPYEQYF. For the CDR3, the DNA is TGTGCCAGTAGCCTGAGAGCTAGCGGGAGTCCTTACGAGCAGTACTTC.

The chain combines TRBV16 with TRBJ2-2; D ambiguous. The CDR3 is made up of 16 amino acids. Germline CDR1 reads KGHSY; CDR2 reads FQNENV. V lost 1 base and J 1 base, leaving 10 bases between the germline ends. CDR3 loop: CASSQYPVGNTGELFF. CDR3 nucleotides: TGTGCCAGCAGCCAATACCCAGTCGGGAACACCGGGGAGCTGTTTTTT.

This chain uses TRBV19 with TRBJ1-1; 8 bases are shared with TRBD1. The length of the CDR3 is 13 residues. J lost 5 bases, V lost 6 bases, and 5 bases had no gene match. CDR1 is LNHDA and CDR2 is SQIVND in the germline V gene (reference sequence). The CDR3 bases are TGTGCCAGTAGGGTGACAGGGGAAACTGAAGCTTTCTTT. Translated: CASRVTGETEAFF.

The chain employs TRBV24-1 and TRBJ2-1; D not certain. Germline V gene data show CDR1 as KGHDR and CDR2 as SFDVKD. V lost 3 bases and J lost 4, with 6 bases in between. The CDR3 sequence is 13 residues long. The chain's CDR3 is CATSDPLYNEQFF. The CDR3 nucleotides read TGTGCCACCAGTGATCCACTATACAATGAGCAGTTCTTC.

The chain recombines TRBV7-3 with TRBJ2-3; no firm D call. The V end was cut by 7 bases, the J end by 2 bases, with 10 bases between. The CDR3 has 13 residues. CDR1 is SGHTA and CDR2 is FQGTGA in the germline V gene. The CDR3: CASTNTPTDTQYF. As DNA, the CDR3 is TGTGCCAGCACCAATACCCCCACAGATACGCAGTATTTT.

The chain employs TRBV5-5 and TRBJ1-2; D might be TRBD1 (5 bases). The CDR3 sequence is 13 residues long. Germline values: CDR1 SGHKS, CDR2 YYEKEE (reference sequence). The germline V and J ends were trimmed by 1 base and 3 bases, with 7 bases remaining between them. The CDR3 spells CASSLRGDYGYTF. The DNA of the CDR3 is TGTGCCAGCAGCTTGCGAGGGGACTATGGCTACACCTTC. Together with reference TRBV5-5 and TRBJ1-2, the CDR3 gives the full variable domain: DAGVTQSPTHLIKTRGQQVTLRCSPISGHKSVSWYQQVLGQGPQFIFQYYEKEERGRGNFPDRFSARQFPNYSSELNVNALLLGDSALYLCASSLRGDYGYTFGSGTRLTVV.

On this clone itself: The sample carries other DNA sequences with the same CDR3. This chain links TRBV28 with TRBJ1-5; 9 positions agree with TRBD1. After removal of 5 bases from V and 7 bases from J, the junction contained 6 bases not matched to a gene. CDR3 length: 14 amino acids. Germline CDR1 reads MDHEN; CDR2 reads SYDVKM. CDR3 in amino acids: CASSPGTGWQPQHF. DNA for the CDR3: TGTGCCAGCAGTCCCGGGACAGGGTGGCAGCCCCAGCATTTT.

V usage is TRBV11-2 and J usage is TRBJ2-2, with TRBD2 as a possible D gene (6 bases). This CDR3 region has 15 residues. Germline CDR1 is SGHAT and CDR2 is FQNNGV. The ends were cut back, 0 bases at V and 7 bases at J, with 12 bases in the middle. CDR3 in DNA: TGTGCCAGCAGCTTAGAGGGAGGATTAGTCGGGGAGCTGTTTTTT. It is translated as CASSLEGGLVGELFF.

This sequence joins TRBV4-1 and TRBJ2-2; D unclear. The CDR3 has 15 residues. Per germline, CDR1 MGHRA and CDR2 YSYEKL. Trimming left V 4 bases short and J 1 base short, with 10 bases between. The chain's CDR3 is CASSPSSMNTGELFF. The CDR3 bases are TGCGCCAGCAGCCCCTCTTCTATGAACACCGGGGAGCTGTTTTTT.

This clone was seen a single time. The chain carries TRBV5-1 and TRBJ2-5; maybe TRBD2 (5 bases). CDR3 length: 16 amino acids. The germline V and J ends were trimmed by 2 bases and 5 bases, with 19 bases remaining between them. Germline lookup yields CDR1 SGHRS and CDR2 YFSETQ. The CDR3 nucleotides read TGCGCCAGCAGCTTCTTTAGCACGAAATCGGGGGAGACCCAGTACTTC. Translating it yields CASSFFSTKSGETQYF. Using reference TRBV5-1 and TRBJ2-5 for the parts outside the CDR3, the full variable domain is KAGVTQTPRYLIKTRGQQVTLSCSPISGHRSVSWYQQTPGQGLQFLFEYFSETQRNKGNFPGRFSGRQFSNSRSEMNVSTLELGDSALYLCASSFFSTKSGETQYFGPGTRLLVL.

V is TRBV5-5 and J is TRBJ2-2; D may be TRBD2 (6 bases). Germline CDR1 is SGHKS and CDR2 is YYEKEE (reference sequence). The CDR3 covers 14 residues. Trimming stripped 3 bases from V and 5 bases from J, with 11 bases between. The CDR3, as DNA: TGTGCCAGCAGCTCAGCGGGTCCTACCGGGGAGCTGTTTTTT. This encodes CASSSAGPTGELFF.

The chain couples TRBV19 to TRBJ1-6, with no clear D. Trimming took off 5 bases at V and 7 bases at J, with 9 bases between the two ends. Germline CDR1 and CDR2: LNHDA and SQIVND (reference sequence). The CDR3 extends over 13 amino acids. The CDR3 DNA reads TGTGCCAGTAGTGAGGAGGTCAATTCACCCCTCCACTTT. Its protein is CASSEEVNSPLHF.